This passage covers 20 T cell receptor beta chains from one sample sequenced in a study of T cells in narcolepsy. The method was immunoSEQ multiplex PCR; TCRdb's version includes in-frame clones alone and lacks a portion of them. The sample has fewer than 30,000 clones; approximately 85% are singletons. Sequenced material: CD45RA- memory CD4+ T cells from PBMCs. These receptors came from a human donor with narcolepsy.

The V call is TRBV5-1, the J call TRBJ2-2; TRBD1 agrees at 7 bases. The length of the CDR3 is 15 residues. V dropped 5 bases and J dropped 3; count of bases not matched to a gene: 7. CDR1 and CDR2 (germline): SGHRS, YFSETQ. The CDR3 loop reads CASSFRTGYTGELFF. The DNA for the CDR3 is TGCGCCAGCAGTTTTCGGACAGGCTACACCGGGGAGCTGTTTTTT.

The chain employs TRBV9 and TRBJ2-1; possible D gene TRBD2, 6 bases. Germline V gene sequence: CDR1 SGDLS, CDR2 YYNGEE. V gave up 0 bases and J gave up 2 bases, with 12 bases separating them. The CDR3 runs to 16 residues. CDR3 bases: TGTGCCAGCAGCGTAGTCGGGAGTGGCCCCTACAATGAGCAGTTCTTC. Protein product: CASSVVGSGPYNEQFF.

This clone was observed once. V gene TRBV6-6 combines with J gene TRBJ2-7, with D possibly being TRBD1 (7 bases). Germline V gene data show CDR1 as MNHNY and CDR2 as SVGAGI (reference sequence). This CDR3 region has 15 residues. The V gene lost 4 bases and the J gene lost 4 bases, with 17 bases spanning the gap. The CDR3 region is CASSSPRQGGYEQYF. CDR3 bases: TGTGCCAGCAGTTCCCCAAGACAGGGAGGATACGAGCAGTACTTC.

CDR3 nucleotide sequence: TGTGCCAGCAGTGCCCTCCGGACAGACGGCACCGGAAGGAATGAGCAGTTCTTC. It encodes CASSALRTDGTGRNEQFF. This chain uses TRBV25-1 with TRBJ2-1; a possible D gene is TRBD1 (6 bases). This CDR3 is built from 18 residues. V was cut by 4 bases and J by 7 bases, with 26 bases left in between. CDR1 and CDR2 from the germline V gene are MGHDK and SYGVNS.

This CDR3 is CASSQEGGSYNEQFF. DNA for the CDR3: TGCGCCAGCAGCCAAGAGGGCGGGAGTTACAATGAGCAGTTCTTC. The V and J genes are TRBV4-1 and TRBJ2-1, with 7 bases aligning to TRBD2. Germline lookup yields CDR1 MGHRA and CDR2 YSYEKL. This CDR3 has 15 residues. Unmatched junction bases numbered 3, after V lost 0 bases and J lost 4 bases.

The rearrangement joins TRBV6-1 to TRBJ2-7, with a weak D call TRBD2 (6 bases). There are 15 residues in the CDR3. The V and J ends lost 4 bases and 5 bases respectively, with 18 bases between them. CDR1 is MNHNS and CDR2 is SASEGT in the germline V gene. CDR3 amino acids: CASSGGGGRTHEQYF. The CDR3 DNA follows: TGTGCCAGCAGTGGGGGTGGTGGGAGGACCCACGAGCAGTACTTC.

The CDR3 bases are TGTGCCAGTAGTATAGGGGACAGGGGGAAGATAACTAATGAAAAACTGTTTTTT. It translates to CASSIGDRGKITNEKLFF. The V call is TRBV19, the J call TRBJ1-4; 11 bases line up with TRBD1. Germline CDR1 is LNHDA and CDR2 is SQIVND (reference sequence). The junction had 5 bases not matched to a gene; V was cut back by 1 base and J by 1 base. The CDR3 consists of 18 residues.

This clone was detected once. The chain recombines TRBV10-3 with TRBJ1-1; 7 nucleotides match TRBD1. Germline V gene sequence: CDR1 ENHRY, CDR2 SYGVKD. The CDR3 is 14 residues long. With 6 bases clipped from V and 9 bases from J, the junction kept 13 bases outside the gene matches. The CDR3 DNA sequence: TGTGCCATCAGAGAGGAGGGAAGGGACAGCAAAGCTTTCTTT. This encodes CAIREEGRDSKAFF.

The chain uses TRBV19 and TRBJ2-7, with TRBD1 identical over 8 bases. The CDR3 has 14 amino acids. The V gene's germline CDR1 is LNHDA and CDR2 SQIVND (reference sequence). Trimming took 5 bases from V and 6 from J; bases not matched to a gene: 9. The CDR3 here is CASSVDRGQVEQYF. In nucleotides, the CDR3 is TGTGCCAGTAGTGTCGACAGGGGACAGGTCGAGCAGTACTTC. The full variable domain, in which reference TRBV19 and TRBJ2-7 provide the parts outside the CDR3, is DGGITQSPKYLFRKEGQNVTLSCEQNLNHDAMYWYRQDPGQGLRLIYYSQIVNDFQKGDIAEGYSVSREKKESFPLTVTSAQKNPTAFYLCASSVDRGQVEQYFGPGTRLTVT.

V gene TRBV9 combines with J gene TRBJ1-1; no definite D call. The germline CDR1 and CDR2 sequences are SGDLS and YYNGEE. The CDR3 totals 16 residues. V lost 0 bases and J lost 0, with 12 bases in between. The CDR3 here is CASSVGGGELNTEAFF. CDR3 bases: TGTGCCAGCAGCGTAGGAGGAGGAGAACTGAACACTGAAGCTTTCTTT.

The chain carries TRBV6-1 and TRBJ2-4; 7 bases are a match to TRBD1. V lost 1 base, J lost 0 bases, and 6 bases stayed unmatched. This CDR3 has 17 amino acids. The germline CDR1 and CDR2 sequences are MNHNS and SASEGT. The CDR3 bases are TGTGCCAGCAGTGAAGGGGGACAGTTGCTAGCCAAAAACATTCAGTACTTC. Protein sequence: CASSEGGQLLAKNIQYF.

The V and J genes are TRBV7-9 and TRBJ2-7; TRBD2 agrees at 9 bases. Trimming cost V 5 bases and J 2 bases; bases outside gene matches: 7. CDR3 length: 15 amino acids. Germline V gene data show CDR1 as SEHNR and CDR2 as FQNEAQ (reference sequence). In DNA form, the CDR3 reads TGTGCCAGCAGCCCCACGCTAGCGGGGACCTACGAGCAGTACTTC. Translation: CASSPTLAGTYEQYF.

V gene TRBV28 combines with J gene TRBJ2-1; the match to TRBD2 covers 11 bases. From germline, CDR1 is MDHEN and CDR2 SYDVKM. The CDR3 has 14 residues. The J segment lost 5 bases and the V segment lost 6 bases, leaving 3 bases of the junction unmatched. CDR3 nucleotides: TGTGCCAGCAGGACTAGCGGGATGAACAATGAGCAGTTCTTC. Translated, it gives CASRTSGMNNEQFF.

V gene TRBV7-2 combines with J gene TRBJ2-7, with D perhaps TRBD1 (5 bases). The germline V and J ends were trimmed by 5 bases and 3 bases, with 11 bases remaining between them. The CDR3 length is 13 residues. The germline gives CDR1 SGHTA, CDR2 FQGNSA. CDR3 bases: TGTGCCAGCAGCACAAGACAGAACTACGAGCAGTACTTC. As protein: CASSTRQNYEQYF.

V is TRBV18 and J is TRBJ2-2; TRBD2 agrees at 10 bases. Germline V gene lookup returns CDR1 KGHSH and CDR2 LQKENI. CDR3 length equals 18 residues. V dropped 4 bases and J dropped 6; count of bases not matched to a gene: 14. CDR3 protein: CASSRTASGSVGAGELFF. The CDR3 DNA reads as TGTGCCAGCTCACGAACCGCTAGCGGGAGTGTGGGTGCCGGGGAGCTGTTTTTT.

The chain combines TRBV27 with TRBJ2-7; a weak D match, TRBD2 (6 bases). The CDR3 spans 15 residues. V dropped 6 bases and J dropped 2 bases, with 17 bases sitting between them. Germline CDR1 MNHEY, CDR2 SMNVEV (reference sequence). CDR3 sequence: CASRRGASSPYEQYF. The CDR3 DNA follows: TGTGCCAGCAGGCGCGGGGCTAGCTCCCCCTACGAGCAGTACTTC.

The rearrangement joins TRBV6-1 to TRBJ2-7, with TRBD1 matching 7 bases. After removal of 6 bases from V and 3 bases from J, the junction contained 8 bases not matched to a gene. This CDR3 has 14 amino acids. CDR1 and CDR2 (germline): MNHNS, SASEGT. CDR3 residues: CASSPGQDGYEQYF. The CDR3, as DNA: TGTGCCAGCAGCCCAGGACAGGATGGCTACGAGCAGTACTTC.

The rearrangement links TRBV6-1 to TRBJ1-6, with 7 bases identical to TRBD1. There are 14 residues in the CDR3. Looked up from germline, CDR1 is MNHNS and CDR2 is SASEGT. The ends lost 4 bases at V and 5 bases at J; junction bases unmatched: 2. The CDR3 DNA sequence: TGTGCCAGCAGTGCCGGGACAGATAATTCACCCCTCCACTTT. It is translated as CASSAGTDNSPLHF.

The chain carries TRBV7-3 and TRBJ2-1, with 8 bases fitting TRBD2. J gave up 7 bases and V 2 bases, and 16 bases lay outside the gene matches. The CDR3 is 18 amino acids. CDR1 and CDR2 (germline): SGHTA, FQGTGA. Here the CDR3 reads CASSLPGGEAGDLNEQFF. The CDR3 nucleotides are TGTGCCAGCAGCTTACCTGGGGGCGAAGCGGGAGACTTGAATGAGCAGTTCTTC.

The CDR3 loop reads CASSPETGAGGTDTQYF. CDR3 coding DNA: TGTGCCAGCAGCCCCGAAACGGGAGCGGGAGGCACAGATACGCAGTATTTT. The J gene is TRBJ2-3, the V gene TRBV11-2, with 8 bases aligning to TRBD2. V shed 5 bases and J 1 base; nucleotides not matched to a gene: 11. Germline V gives CDR1 SGHAT, CDR2 FQNNGV. The length of the CDR3 is 17 residues.